This T cell receptor beta chain is drawn from a study of response to subunit inactivated influenza vaccine. This CDR3 is built from 11 residues. V gave up 6 bases and J gave up 1 base, with 6 bases separating them. Germline V CDR1 and CDR2: DFQATT, SNEGSKA (reference sequence). This clonotype was seen a few times. TCRdb independently ran MiXCR on the RT-PCR reads; one entry per CDR3 protein. The sample yields some 570,000 distinct CDR3 sequences, around 11% seen once. In addition, the sample was reused for a study of T cells expressing NK-cell markers. That paper adds: What made the TCR beta cDNA was 5'RACE template switching with UMIs. Researchers got TCR beta repertoires out of sorted CD3+CD56+NKG2C+, CD3+CD56+NKG2C- and CD3+CD56-NKG2C+ T cells. The study sequenced eight donors, seven HCMV-seropositive and one seronegative. Each of a handful of donors carried dominant NKG2C+ clonotypes accounting for roughly 1.0-7.5% of CD8+ T cells. Several of the donors also had these clonotypes leading their CD3+CD56-NKG2C+ fraction.

The clonotype was recovered from a man aged 50 to 60 who received an inactivated influenza vaccine. V usage is TRBV20-1 and J usage is TRBJ1-1; D call uncertain. The material sequenced was PBMCs from blood, taken on the day of vaccination. CDR3 nucleotide sequence: TGCAGTGCCCCCGGGAACACTGAAGCTTTCTTT. This translates into CSAPGNTEAFF.